One and the same sample provided the 15 T cell receptor beta chains below, sequenced in a study of OX40 agonist ivuxolimab in advanced cancers. The library relied on the immunoSEQ multiplex PCR assay. The immuneACCESS repertoire file appears here via TCRdb, limited to in-frame rearrangements. These files lack a portion of the clones; in checked studies, under half of the deficit traces to unresolved V genes, and the cause of the others is not known. Here the sample has approximately 68,000 clones; 80% to 85% occur a single time. 6.7% of the sample belongs to the ten largest clones. The starting material was CD4+ or CD8+ T cells sorted from blood, obtained in a trial of the OX40 agonist ivuxolimab. Receptors were obtained from an adult with an advanced solid tumor such as melanoma, head and neck, liver or kidney cancer.

The chain employs TRBV28 and TRBJ1-6; 7 positions agree with TRBD1. V shed 5 bases, J shed 7 bases, and the junction held 8 bases outside the gene matches. The CDR3 is 15 amino acids. Germline values: CDR1 MDHEN, CDR2 SYDVKM. This chain's CDR3 is CASSRNRGNNSPLHF. DNA of the CDR3: TGTGCCAGCAGTAGAAACAGGGGTAACAATTCACCCCTCCACTTT.

As DNA, the CDR3 is TGTGCCAGTAGTATGTTAGGGGGGGACACCGGGGAGCTGTTTTTT. Its protein is CASSMLGGDTGELFF. This chain uses TRBV19 with TRBJ2-2; possibly TRBD2 for D (7 bases). The V end lost 3 bases, the J end lost 3 bases, and 11 bases lay between the germline ends. The CDR3 totals 15 residues. Germline V CDR1 and CDR2: LNHDA, SQIVND (reference sequence).

In its sample, this clone was seen a few times. The chain recombines TRBV27 with TRBJ1-1; 7 positions match TRBD1. The trim removed 5 bases at V and 1 base at J, leaving 7 bases unmatched. The CDR3 sequence is 15 residues long. Germline loops: CDR1 MNHEY, CDR2 SMNVEV (reference sequence). CDR3 coding DNA: TGTGCCAGCAGTAAAGGGGGCGCAGGGAACACTGAAGCTTTCTTT. Protein product: CASSKGGAGNTEAFF.

The rearrangement uses TRBV6-6 and TRBJ2-7; 8 bases match TRBD1. Losses at the gene ends were 5 bases for V and 2 bases for J; bases not matched to a gene: 8. Germline V lookup: CDR1 MNHNY, CDR2 SVGAGI (reference sequence). CDR3 length: 15 residues. CDR3: CASSPRGQGPYEQYF. CDR3 nucleotide sequence: TGTGCCAGCAGTCCGAGAGGACAGGGCCCCTACGAGCAGTACTTC.

V gene TRBV5-1 combines with J gene TRBJ2-4; TRBD2 is a possible D gene (6 bases). The germline gives CDR1 SGHRS, CDR2 YFSETQ. The V end was cut by 4 bases, the J end by 3 bases, with 11 bases between. CDR3 length equals 14 residues. This CDR3 is CASSVEEGKNIQYF. CDR3 coding DNA: TGCGCCAGCAGCGTGGAGGAGGGCAAAAACATTCAGTACTTC.

In its sample, this clone was seen once. The chain couples TRBV30 to TRBJ2-4; D may be TRBD1 or TRBD2 (6 bases each). From germline, CDR1 is GTSNPN and CDR2 SVGIG (reference sequence). The CDR3 is 14 residues long. V was shortened by 5 bases and J by 0 bases, with 11 bases between the two germline ends. The CDR3 sequence: CAWDGGLAKNIQYF. For the CDR3, the DNA is TGTGCCTGGGACGGGGGCTTAGCCAAAAACATTCAGTACTTC.

The V gene is TRBV7-2, the J gene TRBJ2-3; possible D gene TRBD2, 6 bases. The CDR3 consists of 19 residues. The V end was cut by 5 bases, the J end by 0 bases, with 24 bases between. The germline V gene has CDR1 SGHTA and CDR2 FQGNSA. The CDR3 coding sequence is TGTGCCAGCAGCATCAGGGTCACGGCGGGGCCAGCAAGCACAGATACGCAGTATTTT. It codes for CASSIRVTAGPASTDTQYF.

The J gene is TRBJ2-6, the V gene TRBV9, with a tentative D call TRBD1 (6 bases). The CDR3 sequence is 16 residues long. Germline CDR1 and CDR2: SGDLS and YYNGEE. The V end was cut by 2 bases, the J end by 3 bases, with 12 bases between. DNA of the CDR3: TGTGCCAGCAGCGTTAACAGGGTACTTGGGGCCAACGTCCTGACTTTC. It specifies CASSVNRVLGANVLTF.

This sequence joins TRBV19 and TRBJ1-4; 9 bases are a match to TRBD1. V dropped 5 bases and J dropped 8; count of bases not matched to a gene: 9. The germline V gene has CDR1 LNHDA and CDR2 SQIVND (reference sequence). The CDR3 is made up of 15 amino acids. CDR3 region: CASSFYRGQGEKLFF. The CDR3 coding sequence is TGTGCCAGTAGTTTTTACAGGGGGCAAGGGGAAAAACTGTTTTTT.

This clone was recorded a few times. The rearrangement uses TRBV14 and TRBJ2-4, with 10 bases that match TRBD1. Per germline, CDR1 SGHDN and CDR2 FVKESK. With V trimmed by 4 bases and J by 7 bases, 7 bases remained unmatched. The CDR3 is made up of 15 amino acids. CDR3: CASSRDRGVGNIQYF. CDR3 in DNA: TGTGCCAGCAGCCGGGACAGGGGAGTTGGGAACATTCAGTACTTC. The complete variable domain, with remaining parts taken from reference TRBV14 and TRBJ2-4, reads EAGVTQFPSHSVIEKGQTVTLRCDPISGHDNLYWYRRVMGKEIKFLLHFVKESKQDESGMPNNRFLAERTGGTYSTLKVQPAELEDSGVYFCASSRDRGVGNIQYFGAGTRLSVL.

The chain has TRBV28 and TRBJ2-1; tentatively, D is TRBD1 (8 bases). This CDR3 region has 15 residues. The V end lost 6 bases, the J end lost 7 bases, and 19 bases lay between the germline ends. Germline-derived CDR1 and CDR2 are MDHEN and SYDVKM. The CDR3, as DNA: TGTGCCAGCAGCGGGGGGCAGGGGGCGGAAAATGAGCAGTTCTTC. It is translated as CASSGGQGAENEQFF.

This clone has just one count. Because the CDR3's place on the DNA is in doubt, the DNA is left out and the CDR3 is given as listed by TCRdb. The rearrangement joins TRBV5-8 to TRBJ2-2; TRBD1, the table's D call, lacks a check against the DNA. Germline CDR1 and CDR2: SGHTS and YDEGEE. The CDR3 contains 16 residues when both ends are counted. The CDR3 region is CASSLFGPGGGGELFF.

This chain joins TRBV10-1 and TRBJ2-7; no clear D. This CDR3 contains 13 residues. V dropped 6 bases and J dropped 4 bases, with 13 bases sitting between them. Germline assignment: CDR1 WNHNN and CDR2 SYGVQD (reference sequence). CDR3: CASRGETGYEQYV. The DNA of the CDR3 is TGCGCCAGCAGAGGAGAAACCGGATACGAGCAGTACGTC.

V usage is TRBV18 and J usage is TRBJ2-7; D possibly corresponds to TRBD1 (6 bases). Germline V CDR1 and CDR2: KGHSH, LQKENI. The CDR3 contains 12 residues. Trimming took 6 bases from V and 4 from J, leaving 10 bases between them. The CDR3 nucleotides read TGTGCCAGCTCTTCCGGGACATACGAGCAGTACGTC. Residues: CASSSGTYEQYV.

This clone was seen just once. V is TRBV4-1 and J is TRBJ1-1; 11 positions match TRBD1. This CDR3 is built from 16 residues. J gave up 6 bases and V 2 bases, and 8 bases lay outside the gene matches. The germline CDR1 and CDR2 sequences are MGHRA and YSYEKL. CDR3 nucleotide sequence: TGCGCCAGCAGCCAACCCGGGACAGGGGGTAGGGCTGAAGCTTTCTTT. Amino acid sequence: CASSQPGTGGRAEAFF.